Listed here are 9 T cell receptor beta chains from one sample, sequenced in a study of CD8 T cells in Susac syndrome. Random-hexamer reverse transcription was applied to roughly 0.5 to 1 ug RNA. TCRdb passed the immunoSEQ multiplex PCR reads through MiXCR, listing each CDR3 protein once. The sample carries some 300,000 distinct CDR3 sequences, approximately 91% recorded once. The sequencing input was CD8+ T cells from PBMCs. These receptors all come from a human donor with multiple sclerosis.

V is TRBV5-4 and J is TRBJ2-7, with 10 bases identical to TRBD1. This CDR3 has 15 residues. The germline gives CDR1 SGHNT, CDR2 YYREEE (reference sequence). J lost 6 bases, V lost 1 base, and 7 bases had no gene match. The CDR3 DNA is TGTGCCAGCAGCTTGTGGGACAGGGGTTTAGCCGAGCAGTACTTC. Encoded protein: CASSLWDRGLAEQYF.

This clonotype was seen a few times. This chain links TRBV6-1 with TRBJ2-7; TRBD1 is a possible D gene (5 bases). The CDR3 length is 15 residues. Germline-derived CDR1 and CDR2 are MNHNS and SASEGT. V dropped 0 bases and J dropped 0 bases, with 9 bases sitting between them. The CDR3 DNA follows: TGTGCCAGCAGTGAAGCGCAGGGTAGCTCCTACGAGCAGTACTTC. It specifies CASSEAQGSSYEQYF.

The chain uses TRBV29-1 and TRBJ2-3, with 11 nucleotides matching TRBD2. J lost 8 bases, V lost 6 bases, and 10 bases had no gene match. Looked up from germline, CDR1 is SQVTM and CDR2 is ANQGSEA. The CDR3 loop spans 14 amino acids. The CDR3 sequence is CSVVLAGGGGTQYF. In DNA, the CDR3 is TGCAGCGTCGTTCTAGCGGGAGGAGGAGGTACGCAGTATTTT.

The chain uses TRBV12-3 or TRBV12-4 and TRBJ2-7; 9 bases map to TRBD1. V trimming: 5 bases; J trimming: 5 bases; junction bases outside the gene matches: 7. The CDR3 has 14 residues. The CDR3 spells CASSPPGTGNEQYF. The CDR3 DNA is TGTGCCAGCAGTCCTCCCGGGACAGGGAACGAGCAGTACTTC.

J is TRBJ2-3 and V is TRBV5-6, with 12 bases that match TRBD2. Germline V lookup: CDR1 SGHDT, CDR2 YYEEEE. V dropped 4 bases and J dropped 2; count of bases not matched to a gene: 17. The CDR3 totals 20 residues. The CDR3 here is CASSAVPSGRATSHTDTQYF. CDR3 DNA: TGTGCCAGCAGCGCAGTCCCTAGCGGGAGGGCCACATCCCACACAGATACGCAGTATTTT.

The V call is TRBV5-1, the J call TRBJ2-1, with TRBD1 identical over 9 bases. Germline CDR1 reads SGHRS; CDR2 reads YFSETQ. J lost 9 bases, V lost 1 base, and 2 bases had no gene match. CDR3 length: 13 amino acids. CDR3 in amino acids: CASSLTGGREQFF. CDR3 DNA sequence: TGCGCCAGCAGCTTGACAGGGGGCCGTGAGCAGTTCTTC. Using reference TRBV5-1 and TRBJ2-1 for the parts outside the CDR3, the full variable domain is KAGVTQTPRYLIKTRGQQVTLSCSPISGHRSVSWYQQTPGQGLQFLFEYFSETQRNKGNFPGRFSGRQFSNSRSEMNVSTLELGDSALYLCASSLTGGREQFFGPGTRLTVL.

V usage is TRBV24-1 and J usage is TRBJ2-1, with 11 nucleotides matching TRBD1. Germline V gene lookup returns CDR1 KGHDR and CDR2 SFDVKD. The CDR3 loop spans 16 amino acids. Trimming removed 0 bases from V and 6 bases from J; junction bases left unmatched: 3. This chain's CDR3 is CATSDLGQGAPNEQFF. CDR3 in DNA: TGTGCCACCAGTGATTTGGGACAGGGGGCCCCCAATGAGCAGTTCTTC.

The V and J genes are TRBV2 and TRBJ2-1, with D tentatively TRBD1 (5 bases). The CDR3 sequence is 16 residues long. The germline V and J ends were trimmed by 2 bases and 2 bases, with 13 bases remaining between them. CDR1 is SNHLY and CDR2 is FYNNEI in the germline V gene. Here the CDR3 reads CASSEMVQGPYNEQFF. In nucleotides, the CDR3 is TGTGCCAGCAGTGAAATGGTCCAGGGTCCCTACAATGAGCAGTTCTTC.

The chain links TRBV19 to TRBJ1-5; a possible D gene is TRBD1 (5 bases). Germline CDR1 reads LNHDA; CDR2 reads SQIVND (reference sequence). CDR3 length: 15 amino acids. V gave up 7 bases and J gave up 0 bases, with 13 bases separating them. In nucleotides, the CDR3 is TGTGCCAGTACCTCCCGACAGTATAGCAATCAGCCCCAGCATTTT. Translation gives CASTSRQYSNQPQHF.